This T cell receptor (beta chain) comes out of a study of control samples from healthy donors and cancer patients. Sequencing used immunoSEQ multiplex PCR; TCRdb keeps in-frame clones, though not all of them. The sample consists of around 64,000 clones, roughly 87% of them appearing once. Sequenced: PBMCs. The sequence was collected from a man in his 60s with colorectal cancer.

CDR3 loop: CASSPAGQRGNTIYF. The CDR3 region has the DNA TGCGCCAGCAGCCCCGCGGGACAAAGGGGAAACACCATATATTTT. The gene calls are TRBV4-1 and TRBJ1-3; D might be TRBD1 (6 bases). Germline CDR1 is MGHRA and CDR2 is YSYEKL. V was shortened by 4 bases and J by 4 bases, with 14 bases between the two germline ends. This CDR3 spans 15 amino acids.